This is a list of T cell receptor beta chains from one sample in a study of T cells in Graves' hyperthyroidism and ophthalmopathy. TCRdb re-derived calls from the multiplex PCR reads in MiXCR, one entry per CDR3 protein. The sample shows a few hundred thousand distinct CDR3 sequences, around 14% of them seen only once. Sequences were obtained from blood. These receptors came from a woman between 18 and 30 years old with Graves' hyperthyroidism. Each CDR3 is given with its conserved first and last residue. The D gene is left open where the match is weak. Size values are once, few and many counts, or a class for expanded clones, and some rows have none.

v_call	j_call	d_call	clone_size	cdr3_aa	cdr3_nt
TRBV12-5	TRBJ2-6	NA	many	CASAPSEETGANVLTF	TGTGCTAGTGCCCCTTCCGAAGAAACTGGGGCCAACGTCCTGACTTTC
TRBV7-2	TRBJ1-4	NA	few	CASSLVGGFEKLFF	TGTGCCAGCAGCTTAGTCGGGGGTTTTGAAAAACTGTTTTTT
TRBV3-1	TRBJ2-1	TRBD2	many	CASSRLAGGPVDEQFF	TGTGCCAGCAGCCGTCTAGCGGGAGGACCCGTCGATGAGCAGTTCTTC
TRBV27	TRBJ2-5	TRBD2	NA	CASSLRRRLAGAQETQYF	TGTGCCAGCAGTCTCCGTCGTCGGCTAGCGGGGGCTCAAGAGACCCAGTACTTC
TRBV29-1	TRBJ1-2	TRBD1	many	CSVEVAYRGRGYTF	TGCAGCGTTGAAGTAGCGTACAGGGGCCGTGGCTACACCTTC
TRBV5-1	TRBJ1-1	NA	few	CASRLQGDAAFF	TGCGCCAGCAGATTGCAGGGAGACGCGGCTTTCTTT
TRBV7-8	TRBJ2-7	TRBD1	many	CASSDSGTAYYEQYF	TGTGCCAGCAGCGATTCCGGGACAGCCTACTACGAGCAGTACTTC
TRBV20-1	TRBJ2-3	NA	many	CSAREYGESTDTQYF	TGCAGTGCTAGAGAGTACGGGGAAAGCACAGATACGCAGTATTTT
TRBV10-2	TRBJ1-2	NA	NA	CASSFGNLGGYTF	TGCGCCAGCAGTTTCGGAAACCTCGGGGGCTACACCTTC
TRBV15	TRBJ2-5	NA	NA	CATSRGQETQYF	TGTGCCACCAGCAGAGGGCAAGAGACCCAGTACTTC
TRBV4-1	TRBJ2-7	NA	NA	CASSQNEDGRYEQYF	TGCGCCAGCAGCCAGAATGAGGACGGAAGGTATGAGCAGTACTTC
TRBV27	TRBJ1-2	TRBD1	many	CASRSGQGWSNYGYTF	TGTGCCAGCAGGTCGGGACAGGGGTGGTCTAACTATGGCTACACCTTC
TRBV29-1	TRBJ2-3	NA	many	CSATNRGRGREWTDTQYF	TGCAGCGCAACGAACCGGGGGCGGGGGCGCGAATGGACAGATACGCAGTATTTT
TRBV6-1	TRBJ1-5	NA	few	CASIPDGFNQPQHF	TGTGCCAGCATTCCGGACGGGTTCAATCAGCCCCAGCATTTT
TRBV12-3/TRBV12-4	TRBJ1-2	NA	few	CASSLDRLNYGYTF	TGTGCCAGCAGTTTAGACAGGCTCAACTATGGCTACACCTTC
TRBV2	TRBJ2-5	TRBD2	many	CASTLAGGRETQYF	TGTGCCAGCACCCTAGCGGGGGGGCGGGAGACCCAGTACTTC
TRBV4-3	TRBJ1-6	TRBD1	few	CASSQEDRGNSPLHF	TGCGCCAGCAGCCAAGAGGACAGGGGTAATTCACCCCTCCACTTT
TRBV20-1	TRBJ1-1	NA	many	CSARGATEAFF	TGCAGTGCTAGAGGCGCCACTGAAGCTTTCTTT
TRBV6-6	TRBJ2-1	TRBD2	many	CASSYGLAGGPNEQFF	TGTGCCAGCAGTTACGGGCTAGCGGGAGGGCCTAATGAGCAGTTCTTC
TRBV2	TRBJ2-1	TRBD2	few	CASSVGGSPYNEQFF	TGTGCCAGCAGTGTGGGCGGGAGCCCCTACAATGAGCAGTTCTTC
TRBV12-3/TRBV12-4	TRBJ1-1	TRBD1	many	CASSLGQVGPTEAFF	TGTGCCAGCAGTTTGGGACAGGTCGGGCCCACTGAAGCTTTCTTT
TRBV5-4	TRBJ1-3	NA	NA	CASSLAPDSGNTIYF	TGTGCCAGCAGCTTGGCTCCCGACTCTGGAAACACCATATATTTT
TRBV5-1	TRBJ2-1	TRBD2	few	CASRSSGGSVYNEQFF	TGCGCCAGCAGGAGCTCGGGAGGGAGCGTCTACAATGAGCAGTTCTTC
TRBV7-9	TRBJ2-5	NA	NA	CASSPPWKEETQYF	TGTGCCAGCAGCCCCCCTTGGAAGGAAGAGACCCAGTACTTC
TRBV19	TRBJ1-1	TRBD1	many	CASSIGTGGTEAFF	TGTGCCAGTAGTATAGGGACAGGGGGCACTGAAGCTTTCTTT
TRBV29-1	TRBJ2-1	TRBD1	few	CSVEWWDRGRDEQFF	TGCAGCGTTGAGTGGTGGGACAGGGGGAGGGATGAGCAGTTCTTC
TRBV28	TRBJ1-5	NA	many	CASSRILGPQPQHF	TGTGCCAGCAGCAGGATTTTGGGTCCTCAGCCCCAGCATTTT
TRBV7-2	TRBJ2-2	TRBD2	NA	CASSFSGGAIGELFF	TGTGCCAGCAGCTTTAGCGGGGGGGCTATCGGGGAGCTGTTTTTT
TRBV12-3/TRBV12-4	TRBJ2-5	NA	NA	CASSWDTQETQYF	TGTGCCAGCAGTTGGGACACCCAAGAGACCCAGTACTTC
TRBV5-6	TRBJ2-3	NA	many	CASSLDRQDLTDTQYF	TGTGCCAGCAGCTTGGATCGACAGGACCTCACAGATACGCAGTATTTT
TRBV4-3	TRBJ2-3	NA	NA	CASSQESPGLVTDTQYF	TGCGCCAGCAGCCAAGAGAGCCCGGGGTTGGTCACAGATACGCAGTATTTT
TRBV5-1	TRBJ2-5	TRBD2	few	CASSFKASGGLGETQYF	TGCGCCAGCAGCTTTAAGGCTAGCGGGGGTCTTGGGGAGACCCAGTACTTC
TRBV3-1	TRBJ1-2	TRBD1	many	CASSQPGQTNYGYTF	TGTGCCAGCAGCCAACCGGGACAGACTAACTATGGCTACACCTTC
TRBV11-1	TRBJ2-3	TRBD2	many	CASSLGAGATDTQYF	TGTGCCAGCAGCTTAGGAGCGGGAGCTACAGATACGCAGTATTTT
TRBV28	TRBJ2-6	NA	many	CASSLYARSGANVLTF	TGTGCCAGCAGTTTATATGCCCGCTCTGGGGCCAACGTCCTGACTTTC
TRBV28	TRBJ2-3	NA	many	CASRGTVTDTQYF	TGTGCCAGCAGGGGTACCGTCACAGATACGCAGTATTTT
TRBV9	TRBJ1-6	NA	NA	CASSVESSYNSPLHF	TGTGCCAGCAGCGTCGAAAGCTCCTATAATTCACCCCTCCACTTT
TRBV29-1	TRBJ2-3	TRBD1	many	CSVEDRRDRVIWGADTQYF	TGCAGCGTTGAAGATAGGCGGGACAGGGTCATTTGGGGCGCAGATACGCAGTATTTT
TRBV7-6	TRBJ2-7	NA	few	CASSLARGVPYEQYF	TGTGCCAGCAGCTTAGCTAGGGGGGTCCCCTACGAGCAGTACTTC
TRBV12-3/TRBV12-4	TRBJ1-4	TRBD1	many	CASRPAGGPNEKLFF	TGTGCCAGCAGGCCCGCAGGGGGACCTAATGAAAAACTGTTTTTT
TRBV20-1	TRBJ1-1	NA	many	CSARDHNAGEGAFF	TGCAGTGCTAGAGATCACAATGCGGGAGAGGGAGCTTTCTTT
TRBV5-1	TRBJ1-2	NA	NA	CASPGPYGYTF	TGCGCCAGCCCGGGCCCCTATGGCTACACCTTC
TRBV10-2	TRBJ2-3	NA	many	CASSDSTPGGADTQYF	TGCGCCAGCAGTGACTCTACTCCCGGTGGAGCAGATACGCAGTATTTT
TRBV5-4	TRBJ2-5	TRBD2	few	CASSLAPSGGQETQYF	TGTGCCAGCAGCTTGGCTCCTAGCGGGGGGCAAGAGACCCAGTACTTC
TRBV19	TRBJ1-5	NA	NA	CASSTQEFFYSNQPQHF	TGTGCCAGTAGTACTCAAGAGTTTTTCTATAGCAATCAGCCCCAGCATTTT
TRBV28	TRBJ2-1	NA	many	CASSLFRSSASSYNEQFF	TGTGCCAGCAGTTTATTTAGGTCCAGTGCGAGCTCCTACAATGAGCAGTTCTTC
TRBV20-1	TRBJ2-7	NA	many	CSASLGAGEQYF	TGCAGTGCATCACTAGGGGCGGGAGAGCAGTACTTC
TRBV20-1	TRBJ2-7	NA	many	CSARVSISSYEQYF	TGCAGTGCTAGAGTGTCCATCAGCTCCTACGAGCAGTACTTC
TRBV7-9	TRBJ1-4	TRBD1	many	CASSPDRGPEKLFF	TGTGCCAGCAGCCCGGACAGGGGGCCTGAAAAACTGTTTTTT
TRBV25-1	TRBJ1-1	NA	NA	CASSKGLNTEAFF	TGTGCCAGCAGTAAAGGGCTGAACACTGAAGCTTTCTTT